This is a list of T cell receptor beta chains from one sample in a study of beta chain features in type 1 diabetes. Generated by immunoSEQ multiplex PCR, the TCRdb table keeps only in-frame clones and is missing some. The table records approximately 150,000 clones, 63% of them present only once. The sequenced sample was naive CD4+ T cells from blood. Receptor source: a man aged 25-45 years with type 1 diabetes. Both conserved end residues are part of each CDR3. A D gene is named only where the DNA matches it firmly. Expanded clones get a size class; other rows say once, few or many, or leave the size out.

v_gene: TRBV30
j_gene: TRBJ2-5
d_gene: NA
abundance: few
CDR3aa: CAWSSGQQFSETQYF
CDR3nt: TGTGCCTGGAGTTCAGGACAACAATTTTCGGAGACCCAGTACTTC

v_gene: TRBV30
j_gene: TRBJ1-6
d_gene: NA
abundance: few
CDR3aa: CAWETGEGSPLHF
CDR3nt: TGTGCCTGGGAAACCGGGGAGGGATCACCCCTCCACTTT

v_gene: TRBV30
j_gene: TRBJ2-7
d_gene: NA
abundance: few
CDR3aa: CAGRQGKVDEQYF
CDR3nt: TGTGCCGGCCGTCAGGGTAAGGTCGACGAGCAGTACTTC

v_gene: TRBV4-3
j_gene: TRBJ1-6
d_gene: NA
abundance: NA
CDR3aa: CASSRRAGTKNSPLHF
CDR3nt: TGCGCCAGCAGCCGTAGAGCCGGGACGAAGAATTCACCCCTCCACTTT

v_gene: TRBV4-3
j_gene: TRBJ1-4
d_gene: NA
abundance: NA
CDR3aa: CASSQDSGLTNEKLFF
CDR3nt: TGCGCCAGCAGCCAAGATTCGGGGTTAACTAATGAAAAACTGTTTTTT

v_gene: TRBV5-6
j_gene: TRBJ2-4
d_gene: NA
abundance: few
CDR3aa: CASSLQALAKNIQYF
CDR3nt: TGTGCCAGCAGCTTGCAGGCGTTAGCCAAAAACATTCAGTACTTC

v_gene: TRBV4-3
j_gene: TRBJ1-5
d_gene: NA
abundance: NA
CDR3aa: CASSQDWHSNQPQHF
CDR3nt: TGCGCCAGCAGCCAAGATTGGCATAGCAATCAGCCCCAGCATTTT

v_gene: TRBV18
j_gene: TRBJ2-1
d_gene: NA
abundance: NA
CDR3aa: CASSPDNEQFF
CDR3nt: TGTGCCAGCTCACCTGACAATGAGCAGTTCTTC

v_gene: TRBV2
j_gene: TRBJ1-1
d_gene: NA
abundance: NA
CDR3aa: CASSEVSTSQAFF
CDR3nt: TGTGCCAGCAGTGAAGTGTCGACGTCGCAAGCTTTCTTT

v_gene: TRBV30
j_gene: TRBJ1-5
d_gene: TRBD1
abundance: NA
CDR3aa: CAWSQGAQGQPQHF
CDR3nt: TGTGCCTGGAGTCAGGGGGCGCAAGGACAGCCCCAGCATTTT

v_gene: TRBV7-2
j_gene: TRBJ2-5
d_gene: NA
abundance: few
CDR3aa: CASSPSGLAQYF
CDR3nt: TGTGCCAGCAGCCCTTCCGGTTTGGCCCAGTACTTC

v_gene: TRBV29-1
j_gene: TRBJ2-5
d_gene: NA
abundance: NA
CDR3aa: CSVAEGQTQYF
CDR3nt: TGCAGCGTTGCCGAGGGCCAGACCCAGTACTTC

v_gene: TRBV5-1
j_gene: TRBJ2-7
d_gene: NA
abundance: NA
CDR3aa: CASSSRPPNYEQYF
CDR3nt: TGCGCCAGCAGCTCGAGACCCCCAAACTACGAGCAGTACTTC

v_gene: TRBV14
j_gene: TRBJ2-5
d_gene: TRBD1
abundance: NA
CDR3aa: CASSPMTGPQETQYF
CDR3nt: TGTGCCAGCAGCCCTATGACAGGGCCCCAAGAGACCCAGTACTTC

v_gene: TRBV1
j_gene: TRBJ1-1
d_gene: NA
abundance: NA
CDR3aa: CTSSQEVGLNTEAFF
CDR3nt: TGCACCAGCAGCCAAGAGGTAGGGCTGAACACTGAAGCTTTCTTT

v_gene: TRBV5-1
j_gene: TRBJ2-7
d_gene: NA
abundance: NA
CDR3aa: CASSQDTPGGEQYF
CDR3nt: TGCGCCAGCAGCCAGGACACCCCTGGAGGCGAGCAGTACTTC

v_gene: TRBV9
j_gene: TRBJ2-7
d_gene: TRBD2
abundance: NA
CDR3aa: CASSRTSLPSSEQYF
CDR3nt: TGTGCCAGCAGCAGGACTAGCCTTCCTTCGAGCGAGCAGTACTTC

v_gene: TRBV29-1
j_gene: TRBJ1-1
d_gene: NA
abundance: NA
CDR3aa: CSVMLQKMNTEAFF
CDR3nt: TGCAGCGTGATGCTACAGAAGATGAACACTGAAGCTTTCTTT

v_gene: TRBV29-1
j_gene: TRBJ2-6
d_gene: NA
abundance: few
CDR3aa: CSVRLSGANVLTF
CDR3nt: TGCAGCGTTAGGCTGTCTGGGGCCAACGTCCTGACTTTC

v_gene: TRBV30
j_gene: TRBJ1-1
d_gene: NA
abundance: NA
CDR3aa: CAWSVRGPAFF
CDR3nt: TGTGCCTGGAGTGTACGGGGACCAGCTTTCTTT

v_gene: TRBV7-2
j_gene: TRBJ2-3
d_gene: NA
abundance: NA
CDR3aa: CASSFDRFTDTQYF
CDR3nt: TGTGCCAGCAGCTTCGACCGGTTCACAGATACGCAGTATTTT

v_gene: TRBV28
j_gene: TRBJ2-1
d_gene: NA
abundance: NA
CDR3aa: CASSFTPRGEQFF
CDR3nt: TGTGCCAGCAGTTTCACCCCCAGGGGTGAGCAGTTCTTC

v_gene: TRBV9
j_gene: TRBJ2-5
d_gene: NA
abundance: NA
CDR3aa: CASSAMGRETQYF
CDR3nt: TGTGCCAGCAGCGCGATGGGACGGGAGACCCAGTACTTC

v_gene: TRBV27
j_gene: TRBJ2-7
d_gene: TRBD1
abundance: NA
CDR3aa: CASILQGQEFSEQYF
CDR3nt: TGTGCCAGCATACTCCAGGGACAGGAGTTTTCCGAGCAGTACTTC

v_gene: TRBV10-3
j_gene: TRBJ2-3
d_gene: NA
abundance: NA
CDR3aa: CATLEGGTDTQYF
CDR3nt: TGTGCCACCCTCGAGGGGGGCACAGATACGCAGTATTTT

v_gene: TRBV28
j_gene: TRBJ2-7
d_gene: NA
abundance: NA
CDR3aa: CASSFGPIYEQYF
CDR3nt: TGTGCCAGCAGTTTCGGACCTATTTACGAGCAGTACTTC

v_gene: TRBV6-6
j_gene: TRBJ2-7
d_gene: NA
abundance: NA
CDR3aa: CASSPLPSYEQYF
CDR3nt: TGTGCCAGCAGCCCCTTGCCTTCCTACGAGCAGTACTTC

v_gene: TRBV6-6
j_gene: TRBJ2-7
d_gene: TRBD1
abundance: NA
CDR3aa: CASSYSGRQGSYEQYF
CDR3nt: TGTGCCAGCAGTTACTCGGGGAGACAGGGGTCCTACGAGCAGTACTTC

v_gene: TRBV7-2
j_gene: TRBJ2-5
d_gene: TRBD2
abundance: once
CDR3aa: CASSLGLSGELKTQYF
CDR3nt: TGTGCCAGCAGCTTAGGGCTGAGCGGGGAGCTCAAGACCCAGTACTTC

v_gene: TRBV5-1
j_gene: TRBJ1-2
d_gene: NA
abundance: few
CDR3aa: CASSLAGFGYTF
CDR3nt: TGCGCCAGCAGCTTGGCTGGGTTTGGCTACACCTTC

v_gene: TRBV9
j_gene: TRBJ1-5
d_gene: NA
abundance: NA
CDR3aa: CASSVGPGLSNQPQHF
CDR3nt: TGTGCCAGCAGCGTAGGTCCAGGTTTGAGCAATCAGCCCCAGCATTTT

v_gene: TRBV18
j_gene: TRBJ2-5
d_gene: NA
abundance: NA
CDR3aa: CASSSDYQETQYF
CDR3nt: TGTGCCAGCTCATCGGACTACCAAGAGACCCAGTACTTC

v_gene: TRBV5-1
j_gene: TRBJ2-7
d_gene: TRBD2
abundance: few
CDR3aa: CASSLTGTSDSYEQYF
CDR3nt: TGCGCCAGCAGCTTGACCGGGACTAGCGATTCCTACGAGCAGTACTTC

v_gene: TRBV9
j_gene: TRBJ2-3
d_gene: TRBD2
abundance: NA
CDR3aa: CASSRGGTSTDTQYF
CDR3nt: TGTGCCAGCAGCCGGGGGGGCACTAGCACAGATACGCAGTATTTT

v_gene: TRBV6-5
j_gene: TRBJ2-5
d_gene: TRBD1
abundance: few
CDR3aa: CASRGTGGETQYF
CDR3nt: TGTGCCAGCAGAGGGACAGGGGGGGAGACCCAGTACTTC